These 32 T cell receptor beta chains originate from one sample sequenced in a study of response to subunit inactivated influenza vaccine. In TCRdb, the RT-PCR reads were re-called with MiXCR into one record per CDR3 protein. This table holds 500,000 or so distinct CDR3 sequences, approximately 17% found once. Here the sequenced sample was CD4+ T cells sorted from PBMCs, taken less than 30 months after vaccination. These receptors were collected from a man aged 50 to 69 who received an inactivated influenza vaccine.

For the CDR3, the DNA is TGTGCCAGCATCACCGCCAGGGCGGGGGGCTATGGCTACACCTTC. It yields the protein CASITARAGGYGYTF. The rearrangement links TRBV6-1 to TRBJ1-2; a weak D match, TRBD1 (5 bases). The V gene's germline CDR1 is MNHNS and CDR2 SASEGT. This CDR3 is 15 amino acids long. Trimming stripped 7 bases from V and 4 bases from J, with 19 bases between.

V gene TRBV7-2 combines with J gene TRBJ1-5; D is perhaps TRBD1 (6 bases). The ends were cut back, 5 bases at V and 5 bases at J, with 13 bases in the middle. The CDR3 runs 14 residues. Germline V gives CDR1 SGHTA, CDR2 FQGNSA. CDR3 DNA sequence: TGTGCCAGCAGCCCCTTAGGGGGAGATCAGCCCCAGCATTTT. Amino acid sequence: CASSPLGGDQPQHF.

The V gene is TRBV7-9, the J gene TRBJ2-3, with 9 bases identical to TRBD1. With V trimmed by 1 base and J by 4 bases, 6 bases remained unmatched. Germline lookup yields CDR1 SEHNR and CDR2 FQNEAQ (reference sequence). CDR3 length: 16 residues. In DNA, the CDR3 is TGTGCCAGCAGCTTAGGACGGACAGGGGAGGCAGATACGCAGTATTTT. Translating it yields CASSLGRTGEADTQYF.

The rearrangement joins TRBV9 to TRBJ2-2, with 9 positions matching TRBD2. The CDR3 loop spans 16 amino acids. CDR1 is SGDLS, CDR2 YYNGEE, per germline. V lost 0 bases to trimming and J lost 1 base; unmatched junction nucleotides: 1. CDR3 amino acids: CASSVELAGNTGELFF. The CDR3 region has the DNA TGTGCCAGCAGCGTAGAACTAGCGGGGAACACCGGGGAGCTGTTTTTT.

This chain links TRBV10-1 with TRBJ2-7, with 8 bases identical to TRBD1. Per germline, CDR1 WNHNN and CDR2 SYGVQD (reference sequence). V lost 4 bases, J lost 8 bases, and 7 bases stayed unmatched. The CDR3 is 13 amino acids. The CDR3 sequence: CASSVGQGSKQYF. As DNA, the CDR3 is TGCGCCAGCAGTGTCGGACAGGGAAGTAAGCAGTACTTC.

CDR3 residues: CSVGGIENHYEQYF. CDR3 DNA sequence: TGCAGCGTTGGAGGGATCGAAAATCACTACGAGCAGTACTTC. The rearrangement uses TRBV29-1 and TRBJ2-7, with D possibly TRBD2 on 5 matching bases. CDR3 size: 14 residues. V lost 4 bases, J lost 3 bases, and 16 bases lay in between. CDR1 SQVTM and CDR2 ANQGSEA come from the germline V gene.

This clonotype was seen more than once but under ten times. The chain is built from TRBV7-2 and TRBJ2-7, with D tentatively TRBD1 (6 bases). The CDR3 contains 16 residues. V was cut by 3 bases and J by 2 bases, with 17 bases left in between. CDR1 is SGHTA, CDR2 FQGNSA, per germline. Here the CDR3 DNA reads TGTGCCAGCAGCTTTGCAGGGGCGGGTTTACCCTACGAGCAGTACTTC. Amino acids: CASSFAGAGLPYEQYF.

The J gene is TRBJ1-2, the V gene TRBV5-1; the match to TRBD1 covers 9 bases. J gave up 2 bases and V 5 bases, and 7 bases lay outside the gene matches. The length of the CDR3 is 15 residues. In germline, CDR1 is SGHRS, CDR2 YFSETQ. The CDR3 DNA is TGCGCCAGCAGTATTGGGACAGGGCAAAACTATGGCTACACCTTC. Its translation: CASSIGTGQNYGYTF.

This chain uses TRBV18 with TRBJ2-5; D is ambiguous. There are 14 residues in the CDR3. The germline V gene encodes CDR1 KGHSH and CDR2 LQKENI. Trimming took 3 bases from V and 5 from J, leaving 13 bases between them. The CDR3 DNA reads as TGTGCCAGCTCACCGGTCGAAGGGTGGGAGACCCAGTACTTC. Its protein product is CASSPVEGWETQYF.

This clonotype was seen a handful of times. The chain couples TRBV7-6 to TRBJ2-3, with TRBD2 matching over 7 bases. Germline loops: CDR1 SGHVS, CDR2 FNYEAQ. Unmatched junction bases numbered 5, after V lost 0 bases and J lost 2 bases. The CDR3 extends over 16 amino acids. DNA of the CDR3: TGTGCCAGCAGCTTAGCGCCTAGCGGCACCACAGATACGCAGTATTTT. Residues: CASSLAPSGTTDTQYF.

This clonotype was detected only a few times. The chain combines TRBV29-1 with TRBJ1-5; D is possibly TRBD1 (5 bases). Germline V gives CDR1 SQVTM, CDR2 ANQGSEA. Trimming removed 2 bases at V and 3 bases at J, with 8 bases between. The CDR3 spans 13 residues. The CDR3 loop is CSVETGPNQPQHF. In DNA, the CDR3 is TGCAGCGTTGAAACGGGACCCAATCAGCCCCAGCATTTT. Full variable domain (remainder filled in from reference TRBV29-1 and TRBJ1-5): SAVISQKPSRDICQRGTSLTIQCQVDSQVTMMFWYRQQPGQSLTLIATANQGSEATYESGFVIDKFPISRPNLTFSTLTVSNMSPEDSSIYLCSVETGPNQPQHFGDGTRLSIL.

This clonotype occurred once. V gene TRBV18 combines with J gene TRBJ2-1, with 9 bases that match TRBD1. The CDR3 length is 16 residues. V shed 8 bases, J shed 6 bases, and the junction held 14 bases outside the gene matches. Per germline, CDR1 KGHSH and CDR2 LQKENI. Written as DNA, the CDR3 is TGTGCCAGCACTCACCTCGTCGGGACAGGGCCCAATGAGCAGTTCTTC. It yields the protein CASTHLVGTGPNEQFF.

The table lists this clonotype with many counts. The rearrangement links TRBV7-3 to TRBJ1-1; 7 bases line up with TRBD1. J was trimmed by 3 bases and V by 5 bases; bases with no gene match: 9. This CDR3 is 15 amino acids long. Germline V gives CDR1 SGHTA, CDR2 FQGTGA. For the CDR3, the DNA is TGTGCCAGCAGCCTGGGGGGTGGGACAGACACTGAAGCTTTCTTT. The encoded protein is CASSLGGGTDTEAFF.

The CDR3 reads CASSIGTSAYNEQFF. CDR3 DNA: TGTGCCAGTAGTATCGGGACTAGCGCGTACAATGAGCAGTTCTTC. The chain recombines TRBV19 with TRBJ2-1; 10 bases fit TRBD2. The CDR3 contains 15 residues. Losses at the gene ends were 3 bases for V and 4 bases for J; bases not matched to a gene: 3. Germline CDR1 reads LNHDA; CDR2 reads SQIVND (reference sequence).

This clonotype was picked up a small number of times. The CDR3 DNA reads as TGTGCCGACTTGGGGGCAGACAGCCTCCCTTGGAACAATGAGCAGTTCTTC. Protein sequence: CADLGADSLPWNNEQFF. This chain uses TRBV3-1 with TRBJ2-1; tentative D call: TRBD1 (6 bases). The germline V and J ends were trimmed by 11 bases and 5 bases, with 28 bases remaining between them. The CDR3 has 17 residues. The germline V gene has CDR1 LGHDT and CDR2 YNNKEL (reference sequence).

The gene calls are TRBV6-2 or TRBV6-3 and TRBJ2-1; 8 nucleotides agree with TRBD2. Germline assignment: CDR1 MNHEY and CDR2 SVGEGT. This CDR3 spans 16 amino acids. With 7 bases clipped from V and 7 bases from J, the junction kept 15 bases outside the gene matches. CDR3 sequence: CASTPYGLAMGNEQFF. In DNA form, the CDR3 reads TGTGCCAGCACCCCTTACGGACTAGCTATGGGAAATGAGCAGTTCTTC.

The chain combines TRBV25-1 with TRBJ2-4; no clear D. The ends were cut back, 5 bases at V and 3 bases at J, with 8 bases in the middle. CDR1 is MGHDK and CDR2 is SYGVNS in the germline V gene. This CDR3 has 13 residues. In DNA, the CDR3 is TGTGCCAGCAGTCCAGAGAACAAAAACATTCAGTACTTC. Translating it yields CASSPENKNIQYF.

The table lists this clonotype with a few counts. The chain employs TRBV18 and TRBJ2-1; 11 bases are shared with TRBD2. The CDR3 length is 15 residues. CDR1 is KGHSH and CDR2 is LQKENI in the germline V gene. Trimming removed 4 bases from V and 10 bases from J; junction bases left unmatched: 9. In DNA, the CDR3 is TGTGCCAGCTCACTTATCGCTCTAGCGGGAGGAGAGCAGTTCTTC. Translation gives CASSLIALAGGEQFF. The complete variable domain, with remaining parts taken from reference TRBV18 and TRBJ2-1, reads NAGVMQNPRHLVRRRGQEARLRCSPMKGHSHVYWYRQLPEEGLKFMVYLQKENIIDESGMPKERFSAEFPKEGPSILRIQQVVRGDSAAYFCASSLIALAGGEQFFGPGTRLTVL.

Only a few counts were recorded for this clonotype. The chain is built from TRBV27 and TRBJ1-1, with a weak D call TRBD1 (5 bases). The ends were cut back, 1 base at V and 5 bases at J, with 17 bases in the middle. This CDR3 has 16 residues. Germline V gene data show CDR1 as MNHEY and CDR2 as SMNVEV (reference sequence). The CDR3 here is CASSLLSPRGGTEAFF. In DNA, the CDR3 is TGTGCCAGCAGTTTATTATCCCCTCGGGGGGGAACTGAAGCTTTCTTT.

The chain links TRBV7-2 to TRBJ2-7, with 7 positions matching TRBD2. The germline V gene encodes CDR1 SGHTA and CDR2 FQGNSA. Germline trimming cut 6 bases from V and 5 bases from J; bases unmatched to any gene: 10. The CDR3 is made up of 14 amino acids. CDR3 DNA: TGTGCCAGCAGGCTTGCTGCGGGAGCCCACGAGCAGTACTTC. Translating gives CASRLAAGAHEQYF.

This clonotype has more than one count but fewer than ten. This chain links TRBV9 with TRBJ1-3; the D gene is possibly TRBD1 (5 bases). This CDR3 is 14 amino acids long. Germline V gives CDR1 SGDLS, CDR2 YYNGEE. Deletions cut 0 bases from V and 2 bases from J, with 6 bases between. The CDR3 region is CASSVDRPGNTIYF. As DNA, the CDR3 is TGTGCCAGCAGCGTAGACAGGCCTGGAAACACCATATATTTT. The entire variable domain, with the rest obtained from reference TRBV9 and TRBJ1-3, is as follows: DSGVTQTPKHLITATGQRVTLRCSPRSGDLSVYWYQQSLDQGLQFLIQYYNGEERAKGNILERFSAQQFPDLHSELNLSSLELGDSALYFCASSVDRPGNTIYFGEGSWLTVV.

This clonotype was seen at least ten times. This chain connects TRBV18 to TRBJ2-5; TRBD2 is a possible D gene (6 bases). The V and J ends lost 1 base and 2 bases respectively, with 8 bases between them. This CDR3 spans 14 amino acids. The V gene's germline CDR1 is KGHSH and CDR2 LQKENI. As DNA, the CDR3 is TGTGCCAGCTCACCACGGCGGGGACAAGAGACCCAGTACTTC. Encoded protein: CASSPRRGQETQYF.

This clonotype was seen only once. This chain links TRBV20-1 with TRBJ2-3; D gene uncertain. Germline loops: CDR1 DFQATT, CDR2 SNEGSKA (reference sequence). V was shortened by 5 bases and J by 3 bases, with 9 bases between the two germline ends. The CDR3 has 12 amino acids. This CDR3 is CSAETTTDTQYF. The CDR3 nucleotides read TGCAGTGCTGAGACCACGACAGATACGCAGTATTTT.

This clonotype was detected only a few times. The chain has TRBV3-1 and TRBJ2-7; 7 nucleotides line up with TRBD2. Germline lookup yields CDR1 LGHDT and CDR2 YNNKEL (reference sequence). The CDR3 sequence is 15 residues long. V trimming: 1 base; J trimming: 0 bases; junction bases outside the gene matches: 3. In DNA form, the CDR3 reads TGTGCCAGCAGCCAAGCGGGAGGAGGCTCCTACGAGCAGTACTTC. It is translated as CASSQAGGGSYEQYF.

This clonotype was detected a few times. The chain links TRBV20-1 to TRBJ1-2, with unresolved D. Per the germline V gene, CDR1 is DFQATT and CDR2 is SNEGSKA (reference sequence). The V and J ends lost 1 base and 5 bases respectively, with 8 bases between them. There are 12 residues in the CDR3. The CDR3: CSARVEPYGYTF. The CDR3, as DNA: TGCAGTGCTAGAGTTGAACCTTATGGCTACACCTTC.

This clonotype turned up a few times. The genes are TRBV5-1 and TRBJ2-1; D is unclear. CDR1 is SGHRS and CDR2 is YFSETQ in the germline V gene. The CDR3 length is 14 residues. Trimming shortened V by 4 bases and J by 6 bases, and 14 bases separated the two germline ends. This CDR3 reads CASSPGSGSNEQFF. Written as DNA, the CDR3 is TGCGCCAGCAGCCCCGGCTCGGGTAGCAATGAGCAGTTCTTC.

The CDR3 loop is CATYRERNTEAFF. The CDR3 bases are TGTGCTACTTACAGGGAGCGAAACACTGAAGCTTTCTTT. The V call is TRBV30, the J call TRBJ1-1; D is perhaps TRBD1 (6 bases). Germline values: CDR1 GTSNPN, CDR2 SVGIG (reference sequence). The CDR3 consists of 13 residues.

This clonotype was found once. The chain employs TRBV29-1 and TRBJ1-5; D uncertain. Trimming cost V 4 bases and J 1 base, with 8 bases left between them. The CDR3 has 13 residues. Germline V lookup: CDR1 SQVTM, CDR2 ANQGSEA. In DNA, the CDR3 is TGCAGCGTTGTGACGGGGAGCAATCAGCCCCAGCATTTT. This sequence encodes CSVVTGSNQPQHF.

This rearrangement joins TRBV5-5 to TRBJ1-4; D is unclear. The germline V gene encodes CDR1 SGHKS and CDR2 YYEKEE (reference sequence). V lost 4 bases, J lost 0 bases, and 13 bases lay in between. This CDR3 is 16 amino acids long. The CDR3 loop is CASSPRLKATNEKLFF. CDR3 nucleotide sequence: TGTGCCAGCAGCCCCCGGTTAAAGGCAACTAATGAAAAACTGTTTTTT. The whole variable domain, filled in from reference TRBV5-5 and TRBJ1-4, reads DAGVTQSPTHLIKTRGQQVTLRCSPISGHKSVSWYQQVLGQGPQFIFQYYEKEERGRGNFPDRFSARQFPNYSSELNVNALLLGDSALYLCASSPRLKATNEKLFFGSGTQLSVL.

The chain joins TRBV3-1 to TRBJ1-2, with no clear D. This CDR3 has 12 amino acids. Germline V gene data show CDR1 as LGHDT and CDR2 as YNNKEL (reference sequence). Trimming removed 3 bases at V and 8 bases at J, with 10 bases between. The CDR3 is CASSHGLGGYTF. The CDR3 DNA reads TGTGCCAGCAGCCACGGCTTGGGGGGCTACACCTTC.

This clonotype was seen at least ten times. The chain employs TRBV20-1 and TRBJ2-5; D is possibly TRBD2 (5 bases). Germline CDR1 and CDR2: DFQATT and SNEGSKA (reference sequence). The length of the CDR3 is 13 residues. The V end was cut by 4 bases, the J end by 5 bases, with 14 bases between. CDR3 DNA sequence: TGCAGTGCTATGGTTGCTAGCAGTGAGACCCAGTACTTC. Amino acids: CSAMVASSETQYF.

This clonotype has a handful of counts. CDR3 DNA: TGTGCCAGCAGTTTAGCCTCAGGCCAGCTTAGCAATCAGCCCCAGCATTTT. Translated, it gives CASSLASGQLSNQPQHF. The rearrangement links TRBV12-3 or TRBV12-4 to TRBJ1-5, with D unclear. The V and J ends lost 0 bases and 0 bases respectively, with 12 bases between them. This CDR3 has 17 residues.